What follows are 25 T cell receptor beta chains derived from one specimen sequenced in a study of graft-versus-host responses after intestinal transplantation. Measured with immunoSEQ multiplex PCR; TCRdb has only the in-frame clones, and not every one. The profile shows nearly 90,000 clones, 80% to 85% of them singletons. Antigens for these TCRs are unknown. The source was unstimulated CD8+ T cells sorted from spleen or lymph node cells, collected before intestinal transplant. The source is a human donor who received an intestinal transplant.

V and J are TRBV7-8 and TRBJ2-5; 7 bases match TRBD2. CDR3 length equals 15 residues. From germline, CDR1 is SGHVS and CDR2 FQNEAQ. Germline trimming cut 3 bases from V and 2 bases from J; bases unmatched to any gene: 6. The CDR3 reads CASSLVTSRQETQYF. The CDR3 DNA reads TGTGCCAGCAGCTTGGTGACTAGCAGACAAGAGACCCAGTACTTC.

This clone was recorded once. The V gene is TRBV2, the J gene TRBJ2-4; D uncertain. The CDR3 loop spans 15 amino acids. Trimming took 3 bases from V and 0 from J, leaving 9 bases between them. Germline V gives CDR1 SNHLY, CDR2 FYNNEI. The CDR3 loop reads CASSDLRIAKNIQYF. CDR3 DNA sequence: TGTGCCAGCAGTGATCTCAGGATAGCCAAAAACATTCAGTACTTC.

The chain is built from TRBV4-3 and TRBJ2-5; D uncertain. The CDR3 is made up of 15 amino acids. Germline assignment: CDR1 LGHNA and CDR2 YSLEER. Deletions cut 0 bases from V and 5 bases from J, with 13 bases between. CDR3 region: CASSQENGWFETQYF. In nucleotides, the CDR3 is TGCGCCAGCAGCCAAGAAAACGGGTGGTTCGAGACCCAGTACTTC.

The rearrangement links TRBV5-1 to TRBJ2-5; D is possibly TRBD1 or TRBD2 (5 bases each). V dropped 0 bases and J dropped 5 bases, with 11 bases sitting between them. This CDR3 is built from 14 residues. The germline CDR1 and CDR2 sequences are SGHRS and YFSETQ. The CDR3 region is CASSLADWGETQYF. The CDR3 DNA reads TGCGCCAGCAGCTTGGCCGACTGGGGGGAGACCCAGTACTTC. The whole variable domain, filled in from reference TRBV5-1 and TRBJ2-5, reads KAGVTQTPRYLIKTRGQQVTLSCSPISGHRSVSWYQQTPGQGLQFLFEYFSETQRNKGNFPGRFSGRQFSNSRSEMNVSTLELGDSALYLCASSLADWGETQYFGPGTRLLVL.

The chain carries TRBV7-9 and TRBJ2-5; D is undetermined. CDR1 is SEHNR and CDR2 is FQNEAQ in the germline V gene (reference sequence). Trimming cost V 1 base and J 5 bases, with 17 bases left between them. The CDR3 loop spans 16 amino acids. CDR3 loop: CASSLGSLRVKETQYF. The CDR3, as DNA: TGTGCCAGCAGCTTAGGCAGTTTAAGGGTAAAGGAGACCCAGTACTTC.

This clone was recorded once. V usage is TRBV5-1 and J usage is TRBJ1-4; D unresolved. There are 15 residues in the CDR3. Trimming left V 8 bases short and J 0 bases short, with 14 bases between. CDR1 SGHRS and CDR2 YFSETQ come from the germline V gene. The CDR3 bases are TGCGCCAGTTCTTCGATAGGGCCAACTAATGAAAAACTGTTTTTT. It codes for CASSSIGPTNEKLFF.

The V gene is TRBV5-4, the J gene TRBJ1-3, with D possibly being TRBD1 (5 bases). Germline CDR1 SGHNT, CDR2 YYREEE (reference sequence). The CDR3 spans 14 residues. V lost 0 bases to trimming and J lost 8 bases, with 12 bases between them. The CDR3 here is CASSLDGGVHTIYF. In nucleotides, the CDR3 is TGTGCCAGCAGCTTGGATGGGGGGGTTCACACCATATATTTT.

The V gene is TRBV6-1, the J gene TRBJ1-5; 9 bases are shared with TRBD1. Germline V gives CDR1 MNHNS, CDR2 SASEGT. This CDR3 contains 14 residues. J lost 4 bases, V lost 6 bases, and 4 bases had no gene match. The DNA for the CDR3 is TGTGCCAGCAGGTCGGACAGGGGTAATCAGCCCCAGCATTTT. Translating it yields CASRSDRGNQPQHF.

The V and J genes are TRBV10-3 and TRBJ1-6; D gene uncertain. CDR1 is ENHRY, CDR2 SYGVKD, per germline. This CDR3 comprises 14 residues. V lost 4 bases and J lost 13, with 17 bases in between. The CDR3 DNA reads TGTGCCATCAGTGCGACCGGCCTCGTATCGCCCCTCCACTTT. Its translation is CAISATGLVSPLHF.

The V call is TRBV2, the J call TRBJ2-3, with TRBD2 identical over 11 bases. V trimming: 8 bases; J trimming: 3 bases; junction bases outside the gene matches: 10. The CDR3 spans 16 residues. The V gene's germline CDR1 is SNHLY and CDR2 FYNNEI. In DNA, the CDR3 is TGTGCCAGCGCATTTAGCGGGGGGGCTGAAACAGATACGCAGTATTTT. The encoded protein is CASAFSGGAETDTQYF. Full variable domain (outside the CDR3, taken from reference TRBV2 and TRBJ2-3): EPEVTQTPSHQVTQMGQEVILRCVPISNHLYFYWYRQILGQKVEFLVSFYNNEISEKSEIFDDQFSVERPDGSNFTLKIRSTKLEDSAMYFCASAFSGGAETDTQYFGPGTRLTVL.

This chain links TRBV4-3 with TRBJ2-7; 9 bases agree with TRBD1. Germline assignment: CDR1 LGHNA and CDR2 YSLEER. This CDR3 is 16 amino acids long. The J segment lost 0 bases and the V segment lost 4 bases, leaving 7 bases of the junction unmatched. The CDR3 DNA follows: TGCGCCAGCAGCCCCGAAGGGGGACAGGGCTCCTACGAGCAGTACTTC. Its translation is CASSPEGGQGSYEQYF.

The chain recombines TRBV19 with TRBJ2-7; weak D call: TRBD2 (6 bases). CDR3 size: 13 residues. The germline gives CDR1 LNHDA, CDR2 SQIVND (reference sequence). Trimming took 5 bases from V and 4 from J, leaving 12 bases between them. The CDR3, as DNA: TGTGCCAGTAGTGTGGGACTCACTTACGAGCAGTACTTC. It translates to CASSVGLTYEQYF.

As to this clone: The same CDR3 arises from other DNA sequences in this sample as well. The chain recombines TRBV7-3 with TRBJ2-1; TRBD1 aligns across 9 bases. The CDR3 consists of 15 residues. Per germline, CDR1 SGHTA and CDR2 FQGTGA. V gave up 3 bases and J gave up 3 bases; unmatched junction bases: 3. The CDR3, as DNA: TGTGCCAGCAGCTTGGGACAGGGCCACTACAATGAGCAGTTCTTC. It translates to CASSLGQGHYNEQFF.

CDR3 nucleotide sequence: TGTGCCACGACCGGCGGGCGAACCGGGACTAGCGTATCCTACGAGCAGTACTTC. Translated, it gives CATTGGRTGTSVSYEQYF. The rearrangement joins TRBV25-1 to TRBJ2-7; 10 bases are a match to TRBD2. Losses at the gene ends were 10 bases for V and 1 base for J; bases not matched to a gene: 19. The CDR3 contains 18 residues. Germline assignment: CDR1 MGHDK and CDR2 SYGVNS.

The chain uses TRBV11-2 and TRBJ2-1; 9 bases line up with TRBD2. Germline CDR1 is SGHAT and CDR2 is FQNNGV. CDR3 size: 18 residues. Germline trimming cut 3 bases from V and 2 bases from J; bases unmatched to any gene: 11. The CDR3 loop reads CASSFLTSGEGPYNEQFF. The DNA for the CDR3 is TGTGCCAGCAGCTTTCTGACTAGCGGAGAGGGGCCCTACAATGAGCAGTTCTTC.

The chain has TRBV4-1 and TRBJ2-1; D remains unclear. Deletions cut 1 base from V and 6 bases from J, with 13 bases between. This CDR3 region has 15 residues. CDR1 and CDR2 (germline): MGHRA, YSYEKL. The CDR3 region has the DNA TGCGCCAGCAGCCAAGGGGCAGTATCAGGCAATGAGCAGTTCTTC. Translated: CASSQGAVSGNEQFF.

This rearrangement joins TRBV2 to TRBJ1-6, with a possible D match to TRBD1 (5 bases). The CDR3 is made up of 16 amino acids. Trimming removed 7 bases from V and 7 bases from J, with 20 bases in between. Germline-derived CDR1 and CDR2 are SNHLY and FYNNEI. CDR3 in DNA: TGTGCCAGCACCACTGGATGGGTGGGGCCGAATTCACCCCTCCACTTT. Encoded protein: CASTTGWVGPNSPLHF. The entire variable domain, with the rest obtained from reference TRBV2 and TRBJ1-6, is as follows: EPEVTQTPSHQVTQMGQEVILRCVPISNHLYFYWYRQILGQKVEFLVSFYNNEISEKSEIFDDQFSVERPDGSNFTLKIRSTKLEDSAMYFCASTTGWVGPNSPLHFGNGTRLTVT.

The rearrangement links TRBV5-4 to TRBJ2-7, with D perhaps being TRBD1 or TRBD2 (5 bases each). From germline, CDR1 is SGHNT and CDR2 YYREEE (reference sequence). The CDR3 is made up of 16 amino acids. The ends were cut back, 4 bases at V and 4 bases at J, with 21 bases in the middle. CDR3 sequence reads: CASSPGTGSDVYEQYF. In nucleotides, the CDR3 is TGTGCCAGCAGCCCTGGGACGGGGTCAGATGTTTACGAGCAGTACTTC.

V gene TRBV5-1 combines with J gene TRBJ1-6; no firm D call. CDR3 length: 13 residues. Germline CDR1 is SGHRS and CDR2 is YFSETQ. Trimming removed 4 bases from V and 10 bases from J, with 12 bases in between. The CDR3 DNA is TGCGCCAGCAGCGCGGACTTCGGATCACCCCTCCACTTT. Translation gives CASSADFGSPLHF.

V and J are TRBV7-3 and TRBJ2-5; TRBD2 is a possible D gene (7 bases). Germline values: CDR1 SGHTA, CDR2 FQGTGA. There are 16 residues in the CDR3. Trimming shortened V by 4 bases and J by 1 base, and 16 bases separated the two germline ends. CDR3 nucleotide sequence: TGTGCCAGCAGCTCCGGACTAGGGGGGCGCCAAGAGACCCAGTACTTC. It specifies CASSSGLGGRQETQYF. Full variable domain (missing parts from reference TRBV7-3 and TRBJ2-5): GAGVSQTPSNKVTEKGKYVELRCDPISGHTALYWYRQSLGQGPEFLIYFQGTGAADDSGLPNDRFFAVRPEGSVSTLKIQRTERGDSAVYLCASSSGLGGRQETQYFGPGTRLLVL.

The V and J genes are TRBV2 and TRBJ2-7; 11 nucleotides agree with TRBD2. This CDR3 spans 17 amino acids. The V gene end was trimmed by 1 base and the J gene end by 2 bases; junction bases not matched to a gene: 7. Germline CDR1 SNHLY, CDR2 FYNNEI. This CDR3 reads CASSEDASGGSTYEQYF. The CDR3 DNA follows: TGTGCCAGCAGTGAAGACGCTAGCGGGGGGTCTACCTACGAGCAGTACTTC.

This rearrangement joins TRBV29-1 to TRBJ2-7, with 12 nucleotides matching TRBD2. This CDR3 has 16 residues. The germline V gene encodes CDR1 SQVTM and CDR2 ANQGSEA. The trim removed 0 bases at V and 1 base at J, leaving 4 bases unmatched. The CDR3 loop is CSVEDPGLAGSYEQYF. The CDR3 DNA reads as TGCAGCGTTGAAGATCCCGGACTAGCGGGATCCTACGAGCAGTACTTC.

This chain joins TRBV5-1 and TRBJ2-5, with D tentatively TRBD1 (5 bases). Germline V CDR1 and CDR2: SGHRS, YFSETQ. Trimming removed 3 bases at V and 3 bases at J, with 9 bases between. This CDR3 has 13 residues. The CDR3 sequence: CASSSEGEETQYF. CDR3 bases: TGCGCCAGCAGCTCGGAAGGGGAAGAGACCCAGTACTTC.

The CDR3 sequence: CASSVDGNNEKLFF. CDR3 nucleotides: TGTGCCAGCAGCGTAGACGGCAATAATGAAAAACTGTTTTTT. The gene calls are TRBV9 and TRBJ1-4; no clear D gene. Trimming shortened V by 0 bases and J by 4 bases, and 7 bases separated the two germline ends. Germline CDR1 reads SGDLS; CDR2 reads YYNGEE. This CDR3 contains 14 residues.

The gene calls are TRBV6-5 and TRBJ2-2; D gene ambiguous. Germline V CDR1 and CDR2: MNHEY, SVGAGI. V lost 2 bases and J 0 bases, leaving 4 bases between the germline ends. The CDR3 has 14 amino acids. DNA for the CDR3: TGTGCCAGCAGTTACCACCCGAACACCGGGGAGCTGTTTTTT. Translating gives CASSYHPNTGELFF.